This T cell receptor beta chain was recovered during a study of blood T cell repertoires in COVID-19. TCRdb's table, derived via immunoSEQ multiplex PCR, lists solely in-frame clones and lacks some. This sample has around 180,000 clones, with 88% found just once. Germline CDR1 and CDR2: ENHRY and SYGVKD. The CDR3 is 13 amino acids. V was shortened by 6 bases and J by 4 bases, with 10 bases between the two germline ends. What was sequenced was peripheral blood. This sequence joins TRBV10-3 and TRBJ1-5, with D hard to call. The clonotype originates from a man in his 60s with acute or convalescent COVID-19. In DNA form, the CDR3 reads TGTGCCATCAGATTCACAGAAAATCAGCCCCAGCATTTT. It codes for CAIRFTENQPQHF.